Included here is one T cell receptor beta chain sequence, with context. Antigen: not known. This CDR3 is 15 amino acids long. Trimming shortened V by 0 bases and J by 0 bases, and 9 bases separated the two germline ends. Germline CDR1 SGDLS, CDR2 YYNGEE. TCRdb keeps only in-frame clones here, not all; method: immunoSEQ multiplex PCR. There are 2 million to 2.5 million clones in the sample; about nine tenths occur only once, and 0.37% lies in the top ten. The sample originates from a study of shared clonotypes between healthy human individuals. Findings and limits, study-wide: For naive CD4 cells, 4% to 5% of clonotypes were shared across a handful of donors. Lower generation probabilities were found for non-shared clonotypes than for those shared by all four donors. Generally, estimated richness proved larger in naive subsets than it did in memory subsets.

The chain couples TRBV9 to TRBJ2-5; D unclear. This TCR came from a man between 18 and 35 years old in good health. Some clones in this sample may be carry-over from other donors' samples. The sample taken for sequencing was naive CD4+ T cells from PBMCs. Subset: CD45RA+ positively selected. As DNA, the CDR3 is TGTGCCAGCAGCGTAGGCGATCTGTACCAAGAGACCCAGTACTTC. Translated: CASSVGDLYQETQYF.